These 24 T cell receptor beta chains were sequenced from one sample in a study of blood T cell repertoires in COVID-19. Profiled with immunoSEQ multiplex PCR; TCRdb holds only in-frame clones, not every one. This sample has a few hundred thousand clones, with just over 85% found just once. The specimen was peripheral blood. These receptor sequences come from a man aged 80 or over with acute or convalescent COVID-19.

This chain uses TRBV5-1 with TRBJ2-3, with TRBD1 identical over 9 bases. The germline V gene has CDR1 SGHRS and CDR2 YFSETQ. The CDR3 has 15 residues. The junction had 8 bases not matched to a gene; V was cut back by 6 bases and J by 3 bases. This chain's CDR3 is CASTQQGAMTDTQYF. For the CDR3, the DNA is TGCGCCAGCACCCAACAGGGGGCGATGACAGATACGCAGTATTTT.

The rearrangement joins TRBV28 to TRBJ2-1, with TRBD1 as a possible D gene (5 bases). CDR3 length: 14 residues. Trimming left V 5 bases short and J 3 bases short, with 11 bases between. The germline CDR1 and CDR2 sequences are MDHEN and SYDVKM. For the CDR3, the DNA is TGTGCCAGCAGTCTAGATGACAGCTACAATGAGCAGTTCTTC. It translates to CASSLDDSYNEQFF.

The CDR3 is CASSTDFSSNQPQHF. In nucleotides, the CDR3 is TGTGCCAGCAGCACTGACTTCTCTAGCAATCAGCCCCAGCATTTT. The chain carries TRBV7-2 and TRBJ1-5; D is unresolved. This CDR3 comprises 15 residues. Germline V lookup: CDR1 SGHTA, CDR2 FQGNSA. The V end lost 5 bases, the J end lost 0 bases, and 11 bases lay between the germline ends. Combining the CDR3 with reference TRBV7-2 and TRBJ1-5 gives the whole variable domain GAGVSQSPSNKVTEKGKDVELRCDPISGHTALYWYRQSLGQGLEFLIYFQGNSAPDKSGLPSDRFSAERTGGSVSTLTIQRTQQEDSAVYLCASSTDFSSNQPQHFGDGTRLSIL.

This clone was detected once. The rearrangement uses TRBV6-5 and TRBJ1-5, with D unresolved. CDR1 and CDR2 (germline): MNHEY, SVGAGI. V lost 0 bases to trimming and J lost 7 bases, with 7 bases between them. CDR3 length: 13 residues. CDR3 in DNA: TGTGCCAGCAGTTACTCAGAGGGACAGCCCCAGCATTTT. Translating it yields CASSYSEGQPQHF.

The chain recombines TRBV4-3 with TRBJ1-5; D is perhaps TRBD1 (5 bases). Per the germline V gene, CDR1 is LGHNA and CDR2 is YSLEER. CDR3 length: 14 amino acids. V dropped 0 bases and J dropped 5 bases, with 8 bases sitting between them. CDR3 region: CASSQDGGDQPQHF. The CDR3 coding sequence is TGCGCCAGCAGCCAAGACGGGGGAGATCAGCCCCAGCATTTT.

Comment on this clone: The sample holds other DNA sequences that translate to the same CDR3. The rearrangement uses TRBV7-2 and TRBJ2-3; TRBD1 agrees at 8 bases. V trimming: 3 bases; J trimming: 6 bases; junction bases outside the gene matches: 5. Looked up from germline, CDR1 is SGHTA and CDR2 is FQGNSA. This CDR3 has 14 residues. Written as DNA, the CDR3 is TGTGCCAGCAGCTTCCAGGGGGCATCGGATACGCAGTATTTT. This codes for CASSFQGASDTQYF.

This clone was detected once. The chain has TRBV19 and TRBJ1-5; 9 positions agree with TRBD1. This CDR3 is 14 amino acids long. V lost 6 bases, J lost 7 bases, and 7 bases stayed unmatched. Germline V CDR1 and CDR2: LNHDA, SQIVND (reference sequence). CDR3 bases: TGTGCCAGTAGACGGACAGGGGAAGGGCAGCCCCAGCATTTT. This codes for CASRRTGEGQPQHF. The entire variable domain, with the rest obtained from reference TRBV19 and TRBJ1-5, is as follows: DGGITQSPKYLFRKEGQNVTLSCEQNLNHDAMYWYRQDPGQGLRLIYYSQIVNDFQKGDIAEGYSVSREKKESFPLTVTSAQKNPTAFYLCASRRTGEGQPQHFGDGTRLSIL.

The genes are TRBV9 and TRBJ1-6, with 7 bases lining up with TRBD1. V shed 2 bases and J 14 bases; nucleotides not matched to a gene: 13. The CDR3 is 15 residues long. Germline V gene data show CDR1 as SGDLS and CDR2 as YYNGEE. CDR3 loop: CASSVLEGGTATLHF. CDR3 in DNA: TGTGCCAGCAGCGTGCTCGAAGGGGGCACAGCCACCCTCCACTTT.

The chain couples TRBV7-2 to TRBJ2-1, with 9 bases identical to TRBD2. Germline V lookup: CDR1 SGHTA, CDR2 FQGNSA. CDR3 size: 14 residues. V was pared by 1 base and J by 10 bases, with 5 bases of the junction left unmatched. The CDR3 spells CASSLGLAAGEQFF. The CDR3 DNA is TGTGCCAGCAGCTTAGGACTAGCGGCAGGGGAGCAGTTCTTC.

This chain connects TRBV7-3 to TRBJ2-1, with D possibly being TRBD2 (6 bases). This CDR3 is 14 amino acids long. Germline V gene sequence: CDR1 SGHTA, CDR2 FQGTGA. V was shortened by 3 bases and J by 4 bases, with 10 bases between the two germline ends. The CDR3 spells CASSFSGTYNEQFF. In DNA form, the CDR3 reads TGTGCCAGCAGCTTCTCCGGGACTTACAATGAGCAGTTCTTC.

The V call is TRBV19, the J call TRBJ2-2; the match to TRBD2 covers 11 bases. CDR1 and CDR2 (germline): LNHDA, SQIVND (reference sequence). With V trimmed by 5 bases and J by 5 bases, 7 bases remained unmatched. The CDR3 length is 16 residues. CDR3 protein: CASSSLAGAGTGELFF. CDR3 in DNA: TGTGCCAGTAGTTCACTAGCGGGAGCCGGTACCGGGGAGCTGTTTTTT.

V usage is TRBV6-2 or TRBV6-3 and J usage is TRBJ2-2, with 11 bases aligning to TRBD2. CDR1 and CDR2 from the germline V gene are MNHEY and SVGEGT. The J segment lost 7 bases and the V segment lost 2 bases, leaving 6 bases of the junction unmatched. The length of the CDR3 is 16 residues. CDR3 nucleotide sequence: TGTGCCAGCAGTTACGGGACTAGCGGCGGAGGCGGGGAGCTGTTTTTT. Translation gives CASSYGTSGGGGELFF.

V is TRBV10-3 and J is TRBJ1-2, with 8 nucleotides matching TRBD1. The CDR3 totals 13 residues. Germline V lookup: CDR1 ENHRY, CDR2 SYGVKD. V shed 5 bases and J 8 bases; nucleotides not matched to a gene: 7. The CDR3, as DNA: TGTGCCATCAGTCGGACAGGGACCTTGGGCTACACCTTC. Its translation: CAISRTGTLGYTF.

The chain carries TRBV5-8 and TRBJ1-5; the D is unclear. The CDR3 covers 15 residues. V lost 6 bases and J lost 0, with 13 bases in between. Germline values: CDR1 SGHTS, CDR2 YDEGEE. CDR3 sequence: CASKRVGNSNQPQHF. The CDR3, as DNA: TGTGCCAGCAAGAGGGTTGGAAATAGCAATCAGCCCCAGCATTTT.

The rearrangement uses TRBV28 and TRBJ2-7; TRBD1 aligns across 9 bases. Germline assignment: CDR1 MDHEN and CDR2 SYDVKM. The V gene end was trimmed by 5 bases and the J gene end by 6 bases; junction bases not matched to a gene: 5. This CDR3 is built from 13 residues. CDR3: CASSQQGAGEQYF. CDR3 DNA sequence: TGTGCCAGCAGTCAACAGGGGGCCGGCGAGCAGTACTTC.

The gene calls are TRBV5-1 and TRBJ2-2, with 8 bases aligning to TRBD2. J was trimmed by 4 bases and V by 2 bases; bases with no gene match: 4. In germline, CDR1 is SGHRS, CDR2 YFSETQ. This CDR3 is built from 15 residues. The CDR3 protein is CASSFKREPTGELFF. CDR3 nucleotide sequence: TGCGCCAGCAGCTTTAAGCGGGAGCCCACCGGGGAGCTGTTTTTT.

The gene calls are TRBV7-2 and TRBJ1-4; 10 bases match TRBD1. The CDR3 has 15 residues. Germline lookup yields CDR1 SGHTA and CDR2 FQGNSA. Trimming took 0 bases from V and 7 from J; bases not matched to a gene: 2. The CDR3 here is CASSLAGQGIEKLFF. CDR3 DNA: TGTGCCAGCAGCTTAGCGGGACAGGGGATTGAAAAACTGTTTTTT.

For the CDR3, the DNA is TGTGCCAGCAGCGGCCGGGACACCCCCTACGAGCAGTACTTC. Protein product: CASSGRDTPYEQYF. The chain links TRBV5-4 to TRBJ2-7, with D perhaps matching TRBD1 (6 bases). V lost 4 bases and J 2 bases, leaving 13 bases between the germline ends. The CDR3 spans 14 residues. CDR1 and CDR2 (germline): SGHNT, YYREEE (reference sequence).

CDR3 residues: CASSERGSQPQHF. The CDR3 DNA reads TGTGCCAGCAGTGAAAGAGGGTCTCAGCCCCAGCATTTT. The V and J genes are TRBV6-1 and TRBJ1-5; D is undetermined. Germline loops: CDR1 MNHNS, CDR2 SASEGT. The CDR3 loop spans 13 amino acids. Trimming removed 2 bases from V and 6 bases from J, with 8 bases in between.

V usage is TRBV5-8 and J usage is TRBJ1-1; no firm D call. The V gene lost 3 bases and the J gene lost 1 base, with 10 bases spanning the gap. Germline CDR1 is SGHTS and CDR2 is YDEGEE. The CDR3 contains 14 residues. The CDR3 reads CASSSRRGNTEAFF. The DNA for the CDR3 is TGTGCCAGCAGCTCGAGACGGGGGAACACTGAAGCTTTCTTT.

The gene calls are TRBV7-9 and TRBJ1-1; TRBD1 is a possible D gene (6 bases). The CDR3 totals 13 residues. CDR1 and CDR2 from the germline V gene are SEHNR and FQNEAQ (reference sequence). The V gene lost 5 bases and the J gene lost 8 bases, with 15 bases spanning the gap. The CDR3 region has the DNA TGTGCCAGCAGCATCGGATCCGGGACAGAAGCTTTCTTT. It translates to CASSIGSGTEAFF.

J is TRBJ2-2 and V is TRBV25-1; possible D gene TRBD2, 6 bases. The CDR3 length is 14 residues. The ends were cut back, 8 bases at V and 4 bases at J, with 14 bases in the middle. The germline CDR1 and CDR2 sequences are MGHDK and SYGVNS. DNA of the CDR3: TGTGCCAGCGACCTTGGGGGACTCACCGGGGAGCTGTTTTTT. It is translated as CASDLGGLTGELFF.

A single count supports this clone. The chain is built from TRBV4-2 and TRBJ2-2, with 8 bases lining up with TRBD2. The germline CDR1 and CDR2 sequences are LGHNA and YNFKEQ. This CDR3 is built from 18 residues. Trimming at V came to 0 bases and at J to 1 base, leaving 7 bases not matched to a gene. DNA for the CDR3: TGTGCCAGCAGCCAAGAGTTGGCAGCGGGGGAGAACACCGGGGAGCTGTTTTTT. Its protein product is CASSQELAAGENTGELFF.

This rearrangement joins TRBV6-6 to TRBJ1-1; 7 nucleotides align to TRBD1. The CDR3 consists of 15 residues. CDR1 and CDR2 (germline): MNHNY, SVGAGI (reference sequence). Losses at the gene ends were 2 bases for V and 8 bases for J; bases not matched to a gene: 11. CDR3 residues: CASSYRQGGPQEAFF. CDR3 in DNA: TGTGCCAGCAGTTACAGACAGGGCGGGCCCCAAGAAGCTTTCTTT.